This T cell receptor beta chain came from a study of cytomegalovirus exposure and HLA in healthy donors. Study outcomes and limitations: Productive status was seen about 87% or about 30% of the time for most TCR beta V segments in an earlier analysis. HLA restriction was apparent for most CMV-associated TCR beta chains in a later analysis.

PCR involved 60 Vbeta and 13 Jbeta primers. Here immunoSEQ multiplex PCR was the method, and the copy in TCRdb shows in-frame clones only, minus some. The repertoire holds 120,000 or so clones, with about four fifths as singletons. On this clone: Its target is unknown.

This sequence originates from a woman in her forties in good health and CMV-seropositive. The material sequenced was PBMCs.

DNA of the CDR3: TGTGCCACCCGTACAGGGGGCGCGAGGACGCAGTATTTT. Its protein product is CATRTGGARTQYF. The chain joins TRBV11-1 to TRBJ2-3, with TRBD1 identical over 9 bases. The CDR3 covers 13 residues. The V and J ends lost 10 bases and 9 bases, in that order; junction bases with no gene match: 11. Germline-derived CDR1 and CDR2 are SGHAT and FQDESV (reference sequence).